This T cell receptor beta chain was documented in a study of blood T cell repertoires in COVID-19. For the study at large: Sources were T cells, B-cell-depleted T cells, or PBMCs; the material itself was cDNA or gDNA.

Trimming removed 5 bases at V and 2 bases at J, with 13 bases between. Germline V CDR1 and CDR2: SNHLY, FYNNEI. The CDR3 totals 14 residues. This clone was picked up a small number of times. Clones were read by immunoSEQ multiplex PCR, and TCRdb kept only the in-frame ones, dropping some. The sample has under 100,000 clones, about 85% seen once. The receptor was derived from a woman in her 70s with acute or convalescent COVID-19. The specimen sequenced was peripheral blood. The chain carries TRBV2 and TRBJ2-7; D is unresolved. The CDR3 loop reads CASSPRHLAYEQYF. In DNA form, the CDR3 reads TGTGCCAGCAGTCCCCGGCACCTAGCCTACGAGCAGTACTTC.